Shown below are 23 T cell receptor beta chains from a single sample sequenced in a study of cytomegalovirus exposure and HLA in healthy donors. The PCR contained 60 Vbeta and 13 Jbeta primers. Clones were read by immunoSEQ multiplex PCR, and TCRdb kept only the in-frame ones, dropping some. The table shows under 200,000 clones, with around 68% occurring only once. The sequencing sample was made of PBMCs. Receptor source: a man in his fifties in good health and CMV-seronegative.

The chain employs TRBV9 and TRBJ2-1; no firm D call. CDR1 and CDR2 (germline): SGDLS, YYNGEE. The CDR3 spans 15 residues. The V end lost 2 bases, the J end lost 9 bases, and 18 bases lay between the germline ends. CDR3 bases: TGTGCCAGCAGCGTTCAAACCGAGAGGATGGCTGAGCAGTTCTTC. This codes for CASSVQTERMAEQFF.

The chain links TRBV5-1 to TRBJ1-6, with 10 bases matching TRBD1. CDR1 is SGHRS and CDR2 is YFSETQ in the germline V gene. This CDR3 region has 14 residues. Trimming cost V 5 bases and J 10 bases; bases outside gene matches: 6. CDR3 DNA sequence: TGCGCCAGCAGGACAGGGGGCAATGGATCACCCCTCCACTTT. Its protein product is CASRTGGNGSPLHF.

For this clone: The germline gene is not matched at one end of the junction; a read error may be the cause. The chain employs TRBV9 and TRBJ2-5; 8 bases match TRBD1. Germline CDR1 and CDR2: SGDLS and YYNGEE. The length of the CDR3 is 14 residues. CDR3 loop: CASSPLSGTGLSHF. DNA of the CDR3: TGTGCCAGCAGCCCCCTATCAGGGACAGGCCTAAGTCACTTC.

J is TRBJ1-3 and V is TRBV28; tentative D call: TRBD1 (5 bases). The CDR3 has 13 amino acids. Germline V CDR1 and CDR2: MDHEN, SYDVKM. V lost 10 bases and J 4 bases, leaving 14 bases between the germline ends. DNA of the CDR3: TGTGCCACCTGGGGAGGGACCGGAAACACCATATATTTT. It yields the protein CATWGGTGNTIYF. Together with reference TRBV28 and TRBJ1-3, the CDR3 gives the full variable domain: DVKVTQSSRYLVKRTGEKVFLECVQDMDHENMFWYRQDPGLGLRLIYFSYDVKMKEKGDIPEGYSVSREKKERFSLILESASTNQTSMYLCATWGGTGNTIYFGEGSWLTVV.

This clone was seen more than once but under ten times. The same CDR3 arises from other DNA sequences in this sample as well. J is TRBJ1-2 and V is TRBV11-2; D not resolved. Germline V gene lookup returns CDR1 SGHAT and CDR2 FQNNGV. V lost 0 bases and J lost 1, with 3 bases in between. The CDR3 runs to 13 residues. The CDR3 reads CASSLDRNYGYTF. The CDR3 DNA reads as TGTGCCAGCAGCTTAGACCGTAACTATGGCTACACCTTC.

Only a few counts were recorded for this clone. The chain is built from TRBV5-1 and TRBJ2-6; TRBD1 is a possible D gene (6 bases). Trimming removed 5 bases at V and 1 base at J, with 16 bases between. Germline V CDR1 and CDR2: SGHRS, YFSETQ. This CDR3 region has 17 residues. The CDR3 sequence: CASRSTTGNSGANVLTF. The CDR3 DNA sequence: TGCGCCAGCAGATCTACTACAGGGAATTCTGGGGCCAACGTCCTGACTTTC.

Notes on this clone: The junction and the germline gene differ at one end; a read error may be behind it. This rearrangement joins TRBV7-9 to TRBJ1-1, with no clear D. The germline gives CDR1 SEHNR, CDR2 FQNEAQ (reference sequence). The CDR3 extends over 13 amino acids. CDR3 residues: CSSSPDTNTEAFF. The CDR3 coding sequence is TGTTCCAGCAGTCCTGACACGAACACTGAAGCTTTCTTT.

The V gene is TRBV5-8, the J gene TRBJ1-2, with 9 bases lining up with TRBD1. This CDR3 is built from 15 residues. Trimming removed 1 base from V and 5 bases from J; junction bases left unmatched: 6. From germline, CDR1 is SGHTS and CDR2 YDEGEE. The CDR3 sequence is CASSLIGQGRYGYTF. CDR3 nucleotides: TGTGCCAGCAGCTTGATCGGACAGGGGAGGTATGGCTACACCTTC.

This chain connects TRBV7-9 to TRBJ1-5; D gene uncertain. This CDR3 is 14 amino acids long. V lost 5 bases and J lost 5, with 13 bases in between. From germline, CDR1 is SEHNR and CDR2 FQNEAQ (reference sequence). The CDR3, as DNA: TGTGCCAGCAGCGCCGGGTTATCCTATCAGCCCCAGCATTTT. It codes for CASSAGLSYQPQHF.

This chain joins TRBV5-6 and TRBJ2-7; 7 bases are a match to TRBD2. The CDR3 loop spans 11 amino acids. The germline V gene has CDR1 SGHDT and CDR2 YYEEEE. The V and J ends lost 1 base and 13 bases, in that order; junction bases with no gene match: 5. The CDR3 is CASSLNGGIYF. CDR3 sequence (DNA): TGTGCCAGCAGCTTGAACGGGGGGATTTACTTC. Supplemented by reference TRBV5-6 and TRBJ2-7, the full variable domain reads DAGVTQSPTHLIKTRGQQVTLRCSPKSGHDTVSWYQQALGQGPQFIFQYYEEEERQRGNFPDRFSGHQFPNYSSELNVNALLLGDSALYLCASSLNGGIYFGPGTRLTVT.

The CDR3, as DNA: TGTGCCAGCAGCCCTGCAGGGGCAACTAATGAAAAACTGTTTTTT. It yields the protein CASSPAGATNEKLFF. This rearrangement joins TRBV7-9 to TRBJ1-4; a weak D match, TRBD1 (6 bases). This CDR3 region has 15 residues. V was pared by 5 bases and J by 0 bases, with 10 bases between. In germline, CDR1 is SEHNR, CDR2 FQNEAQ (reference sequence).

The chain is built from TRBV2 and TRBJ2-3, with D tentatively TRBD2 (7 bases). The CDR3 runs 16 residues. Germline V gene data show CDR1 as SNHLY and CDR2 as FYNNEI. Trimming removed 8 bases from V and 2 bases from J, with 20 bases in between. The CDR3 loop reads CASLRGGVFFTDTQYF. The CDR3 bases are TGTGCCAGCTTGAGGGGGGGGGTCTTTTTCACAGATACGCAGTATTTT.

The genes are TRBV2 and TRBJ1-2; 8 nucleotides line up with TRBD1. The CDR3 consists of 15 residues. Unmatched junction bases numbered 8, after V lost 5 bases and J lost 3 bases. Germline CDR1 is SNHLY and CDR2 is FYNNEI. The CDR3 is CASSPGRTGHYGYTF. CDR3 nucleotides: TGTGCCAGCAGTCCCGGACGGACAGGGCACTATGGCTACACCTTC.

CDR3 amino acids: CATSDLSGGKETQYF. Written as DNA, the CDR3 is TGTGCCACCTCAGACCTTAGCGGGGGGAAGGAGACCCAGTACTTC. The chain recombines TRBV6-1 with TRBJ2-5; TRBD2 matches at 10 bases. Germline trimming cut 10 bases from V and 5 bases from J; bases unmatched to any gene: 13. The CDR3 spans 15 residues. Per the germline V gene, CDR1 is MNHNS and CDR2 is SASEGT.

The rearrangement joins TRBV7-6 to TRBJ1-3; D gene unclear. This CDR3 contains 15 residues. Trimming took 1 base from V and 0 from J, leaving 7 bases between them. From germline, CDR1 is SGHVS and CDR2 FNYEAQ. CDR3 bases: TGTGCCAGCAGCTTAGGCGGTAGCTCTGGAAACACCATATATTTT. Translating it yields CASSLGGSSGNTIYF.

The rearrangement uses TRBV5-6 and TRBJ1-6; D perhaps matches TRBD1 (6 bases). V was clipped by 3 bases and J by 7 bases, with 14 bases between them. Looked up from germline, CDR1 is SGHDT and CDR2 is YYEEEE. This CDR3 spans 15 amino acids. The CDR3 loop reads CASSSYRVSNSPLHF. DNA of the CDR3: TGTGCCAGCAGCTCCTACAGGGTGAGCAATTCACCCCTCCACTTT. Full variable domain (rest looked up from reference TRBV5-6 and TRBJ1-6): DAGVTQSPTHLIKTRGQQVTLRCSPKSGHDTVSWYQQALGQGPQFIFQYYEEEERQRGNFPDRFSGHQFPNYSSELNVNALLLGDSALYLCASSSYRVSNSPLHFGNGTRLTVT.

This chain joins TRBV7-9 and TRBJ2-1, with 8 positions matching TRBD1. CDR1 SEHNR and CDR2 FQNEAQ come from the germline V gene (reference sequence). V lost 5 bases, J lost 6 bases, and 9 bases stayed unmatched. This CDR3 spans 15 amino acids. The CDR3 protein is CASSPPGTGGNEQFF. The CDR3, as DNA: TGTGCCAGCAGCCCCCCCGGGACAGGCGGCAATGAGCAGTTCTTC.

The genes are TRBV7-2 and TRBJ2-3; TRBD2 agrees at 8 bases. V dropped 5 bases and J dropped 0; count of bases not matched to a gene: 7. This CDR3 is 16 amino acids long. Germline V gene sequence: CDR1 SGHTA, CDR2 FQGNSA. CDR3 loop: CASSRRLARSTDTQYF. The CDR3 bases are TGTGCCAGCAGCCGCCGACTAGCGAGGAGCACAGATACGCAGTATTTT.

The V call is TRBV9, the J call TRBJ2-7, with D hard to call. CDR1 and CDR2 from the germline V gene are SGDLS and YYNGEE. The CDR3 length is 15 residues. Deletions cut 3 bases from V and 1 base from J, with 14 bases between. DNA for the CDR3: TGTGCCAGCAGCGAGGCCCCCCTGACTTCCTACGAGCAGTACTTC. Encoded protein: CASSEAPLTSYEQYF.

The CDR3 reads CASRPAPSGGRDEQFF. The CDR3 bases are TGCGCCAGCAGGCCCGCGCCTAGCGGGGGAAGGGATGAGCAGTTCTTC. The J gene is TRBJ2-1, the V gene TRBV5-1; 10 bases agree with TRBD2. The CDR3 has 16 amino acids. Trimming took 5 bases from V and 8 from J; bases not matched to a gene: 13. Germline V CDR1 and CDR2: SGHRS, YFSETQ.

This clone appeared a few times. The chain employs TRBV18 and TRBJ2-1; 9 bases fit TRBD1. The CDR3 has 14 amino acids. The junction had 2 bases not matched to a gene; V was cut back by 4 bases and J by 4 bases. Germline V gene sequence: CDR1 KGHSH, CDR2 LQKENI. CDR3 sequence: CASSRTGVYNEQFF. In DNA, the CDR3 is TGTGCCAGCTCACGGACAGGGGTATACAATGAGCAGTTCTTC.

The DNA for the CDR3 is TGTGCCAGCAGCTTAGGTTTAGGACAGCCTACGAATACGCAGTATTTT. Its translation: CASSLGLGQPTNTQYF. V is TRBV7-2 and J is TRBJ2-3; weak D call: TRBD1 (6 bases). The CDR3 loop spans 16 amino acids. V was trimmed by 1 base and J by 7 bases, leaving 18 bases between them. Germline assignment: CDR1 SGHTA and CDR2 FQGNSA.

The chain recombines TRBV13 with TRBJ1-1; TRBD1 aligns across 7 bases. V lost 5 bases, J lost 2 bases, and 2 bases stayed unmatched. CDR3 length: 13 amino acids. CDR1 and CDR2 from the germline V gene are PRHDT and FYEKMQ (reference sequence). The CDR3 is CASSGDSNTEAFF. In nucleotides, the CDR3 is TGTGCCAGCAGCGGGGACAGCAACACTGAAGCTTTCTTT.